This TCR beta chain is drawn from a study of blood T cell repertoires in COVID-19. In the study overall: Whether acute or convalescent, the COVID-19 samples came from the United States, Italy and Spain. Sources were T cells, B-cell-depleted T cells, or PBMCs; the material itself was cDNA or gDNA.

Seattle-derived patients entered the study during active infection and were followed longitudinally. This clone was found a few times. V lost 2 bases and J lost 5; bases outside the gene matches: 9. The CDR3 spans 15 residues. From germline, CDR1 is SGHRS and CDR2 YFSETQ. In the original processing: Researchers report that nucleated cell counts were estimated from reference gene primer amplification. Profiled with immunoSEQ multiplex PCR; TCRdb holds only in-frame clones, not every one. The D gene and trimming were derived from the DNA, and the V and J assignments and clone size from that table. Of 250,000 to 350,000 clones listed, approximately 91% are singletons.

This chain joins TRBV5-1 and TRBJ1-2, with 7 bases matching TRBD1. The sequencing input was peripheral blood. This sequence originates from a woman in her 30s with COVID-19, enrolled during active disease. CDR3: CASSLKAGGSYGYTF. DNA of the CDR3: TGCGCCAGCAGCTTAAAGGCAGGGGGATCATATGGCTACACCTTC.